One and the same sample provided the 20 T cell receptor beta chains below, sequenced in a study of Graves' ophthalmopathy and Graves' hyperthyroidism. For repertoire sequencing, the TCR beta CDR3 regions were amplified from RNA transcripts. First-round RT-PCR used HTBI primers; second-round multiplex PCR followed. TCRdb used MiXCR to reprocess the multiplex PCR reads, holding one entry per CDR3 protein. The data hold roughly 700,000 distinct CDR3 sequences, with 35% to 50% observed a single time. The sequencing input was peripheral blood. These receptors all stem from an adult man with Graves' ophthalmopathy.

This clonotype was counted at least ten times. The chain employs TRBV2 and TRBJ1-2; TRBD1 aligns across 11 bases. The CDR3 sequence is 15 residues long. With 3 bases clipped from V and 4 bases from J, the junction kept 4 bases outside the gene matches. The germline V gene has CDR1 SNHLY and CDR2 FYNNEI. The CDR3 loop reads CASSDRTGGSYGYTF. The CDR3 region has the DNA TGTGCCAGCAGTGATCGGACAGGGGGCAGCTATGGCTACACCTTC.

Many counts were recorded for this clonotype. The J gene is TRBJ2-7, the V gene TRBV7-2, with 8 bases fitting TRBD1. The CDR3 runs 15 residues. Germline trimming cut 3 bases from V and 2 bases from J; bases unmatched to any gene: 6. Germline V gives CDR1 SGHTA, CDR2 FQGNSA. Here the CDR3 reads CASSFMTGDTYEQYF. DNA of the CDR3: TGTGCCAGCAGCTTCATGACAGGGGACACCTACGAGCAGTACTTC.

This clonotype has at least ten counts. The rearrangement links TRBV25-1 to TRBJ1-2, with TRBD1 matching over 8 bases. The CDR3 sequence is 15 residues long. With V trimmed by 3 bases and J by 3 bases, 6 bases remained unmatched. Germline CDR1 and CDR2: MGHDK and SYGVNS. CDR3 sequence: CASSDPGQGDYGYTF. For the CDR3, the DNA is TGTGCCAGCAGTGATCCAGGACAGGGTGACTATGGCTACACCTTC.

This rearrangement joins TRBV29-1 to TRBJ2-5; D might be TRBD2 (5 bases). Trimming cost V 5 bases and J 1 base, with 8 bases left between them. CDR1 and CDR2 from the germline V gene are SQVTM and ANQGSEA. The CDR3 loop spans 12 amino acids. Written as DNA, the CDR3 is TGCAGCGTTACGGGGTCCCAAGAGACCCAGTACTTC. The encoded protein is CSVTGSQETQYF.

The chain couples TRBV19 to TRBJ1-1; D perhaps matches TRBD1 (6 bases). The CDR3 spans 16 residues. CDR1 and CDR2 (germline): LNHDA, SQIVND (reference sequence). The V end lost 5 bases, the J end lost 0 bases, and 16 bases lay between the germline ends. In DNA form, the CDR3 reads TGTGCCAGTAGTGGGAGGACAGAAAGGATGAACACTGAAGCTTTCTTT. It codes for CASSGRTERMNTEAFF.

This clonotype was seen many times. V and J are TRBV10-3 and TRBJ1-1; D not resolved. The CDR3 sequence is 12 residues long. Deletions cut 7 bases from V and 0 bases from J, with 6 bases between. Per germline, CDR1 ENHRY and CDR2 SYGVKD. The CDR3 loop reads CAITDMNTEAFF. The CDR3 DNA reads as TGTGCCATCACCGATATGAACACTGAAGCTTTCTTT.

This clonotype has at least ten counts. The chain recombines TRBV6-5 with TRBJ2-7; D unclear. The germline CDR1 and CDR2 sequences are MNHEY and SVGAGI. This CDR3 is built from 15 residues. The V end lost 0 bases, the J end lost 5 bases, and 14 bases lay between the germline ends. Here the CDR3 reads CASSYSWTSANEQYF. CDR3 bases: TGTGCCAGCAGTTACTCGTGGACGAGCGCCAACGAGCAGTACTTC.

The chain is built from TRBV12-3 or TRBV12-4 and TRBJ1-1; D is undetermined. Deletions cut 7 bases from V and 4 bases from J, with 16 bases between. The CDR3 length is 14 residues. The CDR3 nucleotides read TGTGCCAGCACCCCGGACCCACGGGGCACTGAAGCTTTCTTT. Its translation is CASTPDPRGTEAFF.

The sample holds a few counts of this clonotype. This chain links TRBV6-5 with TRBJ1-6; D is unresolved. Trimming removed 5 bases at V and 7 bases at J, with 15 bases between. Germline V gene lookup returns CDR1 MNHEY and CDR2 SVGAGI. This CDR3 spans 15 amino acids. The CDR3 nucleotides are TGTGCCAGCAGTCCCCGGACCTTGGGAAATTCACCCCTCCACTTT. The encoded protein is CASSPRTLGNSPLHF.

A single count supports this clonotype. The chain employs TRBV2 and TRBJ2-5; 8 bases map to TRBD1. Trimming took 7 bases from V and 1 from J; bases not matched to a gene: 5. The CDR3 loop spans 14 amino acids. Germline V gives CDR1 SNHLY, CDR2 FYNNEI. The CDR3 DNA is TGTGCCAGCATTTCCGGGACAGGCCAAGAGACCCAGTACTTC. It yields the protein CASISGTGQETQYF.

This clonotype was recorded many times. CDR3: CASSDSTGTEQYF. The CDR3 bases are TGTGCCAGCAGTGATTCGACAGGCACCGAGCAGTACTTC. The rearrangement links TRBV25-1 to TRBJ2-7, with D perhaps matching TRBD1 (6 bases). With 3 bases removed from V and 6 bases from J, the gap between germline ends came to 12 bases. The CDR3 is 13 amino acids. Germline CDR1 is MGHDK and CDR2 is SYGVNS.

This chain connects TRBV5-1 to TRBJ2-7; D call uncertain. The CDR3 has 15 amino acids. Germline-derived CDR1 and CDR2 are SGHRS and YFSETQ. Trimming shortened V by 4 bases and J by 1 base, and 15 bases separated the two germline ends. The CDR3, as DNA: TGCGCCAGCAGCAGCCAGACTTCCCCGTCCTACGAGCAGTACTTC. It translates to CASSSQTSPSYEQYF.

This clonotype has at least ten counts. As DNA, the CDR3 is TGCAGCGTCCAACCTACCACAAGTCAAGAGACCCAGTACTTC. Protein: CSVQPTTSQETQYF. The rearrangement joins TRBV29-1 to TRBJ2-5, with D unresolved. The V and J ends lost 6 bases and 2 bases respectively, with 16 bases between them. Looked up from germline, CDR1 is SQVTM and CDR2 is ANQGSEA. The CDR3 has 14 residues.

To note about this clonotype: One end of the junction does not line up with germline, which may come from a read error. For the CDR3, the DNA is TGCGCCAGCCGAACAGGGATGGGCAATCAGCCCCAGCATTTT. This gives the protein CASRTGMGNQPQHF. The chain couples TRBV24-1 to TRBJ1-5; TRBD1 might be the D (6 bases). The CDR3 totals 14 residues. Germline CDR1 is KGHDR and CDR2 is SFDVKD.

CDR3 sequence (DNA): TGCGCCAGCAGCTCGGGAGGGGGACGTGGCTACACCTTC. Translation: CASSSGGGRGYTF. The chain uses TRBV5-1 and TRBJ1-2; TRBD1 might be the D (6 bases). This CDR3 contains 13 residues. V was pared by 3 bases and J by 7 bases, with 13 bases between. The germline CDR1 and CDR2 sequences are SGHRS and YFSETQ.

CDR3 residues: CASVGAGTDYGYTF. In DNA form, the CDR3 reads TGCGCCAGCGTGGGGGCCGGGACAGACTATGGCTACACCTTC. The gene calls are TRBV10-2 and TRBJ1-2, with 7 bases matching TRBD1. The CDR3 extends over 14 amino acids. Germline-derived CDR1 and CDR2 are WSHSY and SAAADI. The trim removed 8 bases at V and 3 bases at J, leaving 9 bases unmatched.

V usage is TRBV6-1 and J usage is TRBJ1-5, with a weak D call TRBD1 (5 bases). Trimming pared 8 bases from V and 7 bases from J, leaving 18 bases between. The CDR3 extends over 14 amino acids. Germline CDR1 is MNHNS and CDR2 is SASEGT. For the CDR3, the DNA is TGTGCCAGCGGGGTACCGCCGGACATCCAGCCCCAGCATTTT. Translated, it gives CASGVPPDIQPQHF.

This clonotype occurred once. V usage is TRBV20-1 and J usage is TRBJ2-2; D remains ambiguous. Per the germline V gene, CDR1 is DFQATT and CDR2 is SNEGSKA (reference sequence). CDR3 length: 15 residues. The V end lost 0 bases, the J end lost 1 base, and 9 bases lay between the germline ends. CDR3: CSARDGNRNTGELFF. The CDR3 DNA follows: TGCAGTGCTAGAGATGGAAACAGGAACACCGGGGAGCTGTTTTTT.

Only one count was recorded for this clonotype. V gene TRBV25-1 combines with J gene TRBJ1-2; D possibly corresponds to TRBD1 (6 bases). The CDR3 runs to 15 residues. The V end lost 8 bases, the J end lost 4 bases, and 20 bases lay between the germline ends. Germline CDR1 is MGHDK and CDR2 is SYGVNS. CDR3 in DNA: TGTGCCAGCCGGGGGTGGTCAGGGGACCTCTATGGCTACACCTTC. Encoded protein: CASRGWSGDLYGYTF.

This clonotype appeared many times. The gene calls are TRBV29-1 and TRBJ2-7; the match to TRBD1 covers 10 bases. Germline V gives CDR1 SQVTM, CDR2 ANQGSEA. V trimming: 6 bases; J trimming: 6 bases; junction bases outside the gene matches: 14. The CDR3 is 15 amino acids. The CDR3: CSVGTTGTGAGEQYF. In DNA form, the CDR3 reads TGCAGCGTCGGGACGACTGGGACAGGGGCAGGCGAGCAGTACTTC.